This T cell receptor beta chain was retrieved from a study of T cell clonotyping in hematopoietic cell transplantation. Study at large: Recipient blood drawn about 28 days pretransplant and days 30, 100, 180 after.

General study points: Pathologically expanded recipient clonotypes increased progressively from day 30 to day 180 as diversity fell.

This clone was found a few times. Antigen unknown. V lost 2 bases, J lost 8 bases, and 15 bases lay in between. This CDR3 contains 14 residues. In germline, CDR1 is MDHEN, CDR2 SYDVKM. Produced via immunoSEQ multiplex PCR; TCRdb's table is partial and in-frame only. The table has around 9,000 clones, 70% to 90% seen once. The V and J genes are TRBV28 and TRBJ1-2, with D maybe TRBD1 (5 bases). This receptor was identified in a male patient aged 55 to 69 who had an allogeneic stem cell transplant from a related donor, so the T cells may come from the graft donor. Some clones in this sample may be carry-over from other donors' samples. The material sequenced was peripheral blood mononuclear cells, taken at the time of graft-versus-host disease after allogeneic stem cell transplant. The CDR3 region is CASSLAPGSSGYTF. In DNA, the CDR3 is TGTGCCAGCAGTTTAGCACCAGGGAGCAGCGGCTACACCTTC.